This TCR beta chain stems from a study of control samples from healthy donors and cancer patients. Sequencing used immunoSEQ multiplex PCR; TCRdb keeps in-frame clones, though not all of them. The sample has roughly 50,000 clones; approximately 92% are singletons. V lost 3 bases, J lost 6 bases, and 11 bases lay in between. The CDR3 has 13 residues. The chain couples TRBV12-3 or TRBV12-4 to TRBJ1-2; D possibly corresponds to TRBD1 (6 bases). The sequence came from a man aged 25 to 40 with colorectal cancer. Input material: PBMCs. CDR3 sequence: CASSFSQGHGYTF. Written as DNA, the CDR3 is TGTGCCAGCAGTTTCAGTCAGGGGCATGGCTACACCTTC.